The rows below give T cell receptor beta chains drawn from one sample of a study of identical twins. TCRdb reanalysed the 5' RACE reads using MiXCR and keeps one entry per CDR3 protein. The data contain 400,000 to 550,000 distinct CDR3 sequences, more than 20% of them singletons. This sample also appeared in a second study, on T cells expressing NK-cell markers.

The sequencing sample was made of CD4+ T cells sorted from blood. These receptors were collected from a woman between 18 and 29 years old in good health. Both conserved end residues are trimmed from each CDR3. Fields, in order: V gene, J gene, CDR3 protein.

V gene: TRBV10-3; J gene: TRBJ2-7; CDR3 protein: AISAGAQSSYEQY
V gene: TRBV30; J gene: TRBJ2-5; CDR3 protein: AWSAIGSRETQY
V gene: TRBV7-6; J gene: TRBJ1-1; CDR3 protein: ASSADMNTEAF
V gene: TRBV5-1; J gene: TRBJ2-7; CDR3 protein: ASSRDFAYEQY
V gene: TRBV6-1; J gene: TRBJ2-5; CDR3 protein: ASSRMPGGTETQY
V gene: TRBV7-2; J gene: TRBJ2-2; CDR3 protein: ASSPSTGRAGELF
V gene: TRBV19; J gene: TRBJ2-1; CDR3 protein: ASSPKRGGSNEQF
V gene: TRBV6-2/TRBV6-3; J gene: TRBJ2-1; CDR3 protein: ASTQPQNHKDGTRTSNEQF
V gene: TRBV7-9; J gene: TRBJ2-3; CDR3 protein: TSSPRGATTDTQY
V gene: TRBV20-1; J gene: TRBJ2-4; CDR3 protein: SAEIAGINIQY
V gene: TRBV3-1; J gene: TRBJ2-2; CDR3 protein: ASSSSGAGELF
V gene: TRBV25-1; J gene: TRBJ2-5; CDR3 protein: ASSDLAGAGETQY
V gene: TRBV6-1; J gene: TRBJ2-5; CDR3 protein: ASKGTSAGQETQY
V gene: TRBV3-1; J gene: TRBJ2-1; CDR3 protein: ASSQFRASGSHEQF
V gene: TRBV20-1; J gene: TRBJ2-3; CDR3 protein: SASGRGGRGQY
V gene: TRBV5-1; J gene: TRBJ2-1; CDR3 protein: ATAQGAAHNEQF
V gene: TRBV7-9; J gene: TRBJ2-3; CDR3 protein: ASSPYLPGQGTDTQY
V gene: TRBV20-1; J gene: TRBJ1-2; CDR3 protein: SARSTGDLYGYT
V gene: TRBV12-3/TRBV12-4; J gene: TRBJ2-5; CDR3 protein: ASSFSGEGQETQY
V gene: TRBV20-1; J gene: TRBJ2-3; CDR3 protein: SANPVGVDTQY
V gene: TRBV19; J gene: TRBJ2-1; CDR3 protein: ASSMRRSNEQF
V gene: TRBV6-5; J gene: TRBJ2-1; CDR3 protein: ASSSGLRNEQF
V gene: TRBV5-1; J gene: TRBJ2-1; CDR3 protein: ASSLVGRPGNEQF
V gene: TRBV7-8; J gene: TRBJ1-1; CDR3 protein: ASSLDRVYTEAF
V gene: TRBV9; J gene: TRBJ2-5; CDR3 protein: ASSVFGSETQY
V gene: TRBV9; J gene: TRBJ2-4; CDR3 protein: ASSVDLAGKNIQY
V gene: TRBV12-3/TRBV12-4; J gene: TRBJ2-7; CDR3 protein: ASSRESGNYEQY
V gene: TRBV7-2; J gene: TRBJ2-7; CDR3 protein: ASSWSGAYEQY
V gene: TRBV3-1; J gene: TRBJ2-7; CDR3 protein: ASSSGTASTYEQY
V gene: TRBV29-1; J gene: TRBJ1-1; CDR3 protein: SVQRVGSDDTEAF
V gene: TRBV7-3; J gene: TRBJ2-3; CDR3 protein: ASSLWSGSTDTQY
V gene: TRBV12-5; J gene: TRBJ2-5; CDR3 protein: ASGPSPGRRGETQY
V gene: TRBV7-2; J gene: TRBJ2-3; CDR3 protein: ASSLKYRGLGNTQY
V gene: TRBV12-3/TRBV12-4; J gene: TRBJ2-1; CDR3 protein: ASSKIETVYNEQF
V gene: TRBV20-1; J gene: TRBJ2-1; CDR3 protein: SARLLATSVYNEQF
V gene: TRBV29-1; J gene: TRBJ2-2; CDR3 protein: SVVRQMTNTGELF
V gene: TRBV10-3; J gene: TRBJ2-6; CDR3 protein: AIKPPTRDVLT
V gene: TRBV6-5; J gene: TRBJ1-2; CDR3 protein: ASSYSSLPAYYGYT
V gene: TRBV29-1; J gene: TRBJ2-5; CDR3 protein: SGSMRGTRETQY
V gene: TRBV6-5; J gene: TRBJ2-7; CDR3 protein: ASKLGPEYYEQY
V gene: TRBV20-1; J gene: TRBJ2-7; CDR3 protein: SARFEVGEQY
V gene: TRBV10-3; J gene: TRBJ2-7; CDR3 protein: AIRDAGTYEQY
V gene: TRBV7-6; J gene: TRBJ1-1; CDR3 protein: AVQQGAYTEAF
V gene: TRBV20-1; J gene: TRBJ2-3; CDR3 protein: SAPWGAGGTDTQY
V gene: TRBV20-1; J gene: TRBJ2-3; CDR3 protein: SAPKVLDLTDTQY
V gene: TRBV2; J gene: TRBJ2-1; CDR3 protein: ASSGSGRLLL